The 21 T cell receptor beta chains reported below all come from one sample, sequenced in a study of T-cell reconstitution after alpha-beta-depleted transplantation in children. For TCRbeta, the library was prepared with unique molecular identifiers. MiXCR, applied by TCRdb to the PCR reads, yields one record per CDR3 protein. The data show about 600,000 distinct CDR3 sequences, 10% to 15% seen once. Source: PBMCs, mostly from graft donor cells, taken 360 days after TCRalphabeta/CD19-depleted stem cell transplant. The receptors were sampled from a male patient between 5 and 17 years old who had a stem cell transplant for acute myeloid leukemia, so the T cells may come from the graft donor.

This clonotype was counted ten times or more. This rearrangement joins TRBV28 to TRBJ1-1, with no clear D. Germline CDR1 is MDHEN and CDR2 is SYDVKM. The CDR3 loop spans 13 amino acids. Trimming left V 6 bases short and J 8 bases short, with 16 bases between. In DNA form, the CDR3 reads TGTGCCAGCAGACCCCACAACACTGGGGAAGCTTTCTTT. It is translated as CASRPHNTGEAFF.

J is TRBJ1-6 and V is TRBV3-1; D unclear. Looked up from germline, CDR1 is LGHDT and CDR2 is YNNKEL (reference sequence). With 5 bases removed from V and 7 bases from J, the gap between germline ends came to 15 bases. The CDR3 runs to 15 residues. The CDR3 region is CASSTHQRNNSPLHF. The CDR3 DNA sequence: TGTGCCAGCAGCACCCACCAAAGAAACAATTCACCCCTCCACTTT. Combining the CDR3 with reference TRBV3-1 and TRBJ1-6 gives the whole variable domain DTAVSQTPKYLVTQMGNDKSIKCEQNLGHDTMYWYKQDSKKFLKIMFSYNNKELIINETVPNRFSPKSPDKAHLNLHINSLELGDSAVYFCASSTHQRNNSPLHFGNGTRLTVT.

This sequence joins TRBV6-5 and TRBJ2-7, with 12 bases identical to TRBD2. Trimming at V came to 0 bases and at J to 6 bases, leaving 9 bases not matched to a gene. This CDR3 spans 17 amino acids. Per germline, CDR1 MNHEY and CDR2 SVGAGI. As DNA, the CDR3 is TGTGCCAGCAGTTACTCGAGGACTAGCGGGATAGTCAGCGAGCAGTACTTC. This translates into CASSYSRTSGIVSEQYF.

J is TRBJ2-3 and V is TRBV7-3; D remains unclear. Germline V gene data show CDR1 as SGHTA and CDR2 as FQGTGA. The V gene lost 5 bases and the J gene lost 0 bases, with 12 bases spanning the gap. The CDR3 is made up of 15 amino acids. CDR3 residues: CASSPSSVSTDTQYF. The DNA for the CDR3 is TGTGCCAGCAGCCCGTCGAGCGTTAGCACAGATACGCAGTATTTT.

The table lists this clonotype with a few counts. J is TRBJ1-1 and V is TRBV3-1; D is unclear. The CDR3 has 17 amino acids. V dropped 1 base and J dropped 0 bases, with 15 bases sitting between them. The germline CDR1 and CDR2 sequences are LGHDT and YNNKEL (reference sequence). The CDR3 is CASSQGRPPIMNTEAFF. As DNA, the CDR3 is TGTGCCAGCAGCCAAGGAAGGCCACCGATAATGAACACTGAAGCTTTCTTT.

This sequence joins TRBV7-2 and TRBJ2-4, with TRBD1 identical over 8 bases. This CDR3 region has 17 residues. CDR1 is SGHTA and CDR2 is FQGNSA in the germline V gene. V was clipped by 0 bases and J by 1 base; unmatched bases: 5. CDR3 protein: CASSLATGVGAKNIQYF. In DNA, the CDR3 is TGTGCCAGCAGCTTAGCGACAGGGGTAGGGGCCAAAAACATTCAGTACTTC.

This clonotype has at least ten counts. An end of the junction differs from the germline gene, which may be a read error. CDR3 DNA sequence: TGTGCCAGCAGTGTAGCGGGAGGGGGTTTGAATGAGCAGTTCTTC. The encoded protein is CASSVAGGGLNEQFF. V and J are TRBV12-3 or TRBV12-4 and TRBJ2-1; 11 nucleotides line up with TRBD2. The CDR3 sequence is 15 residues long.

As DNA, the CDR3 is TGCAGTGCTGGCCTAGCGGGAGGGGCAGATACGCAGTATTTT. Translation: CSAGLAGGADTQYF. This chain joins TRBV20-1 and TRBJ2-3; the match to TRBD2 covers 12 bases. This CDR3 is built from 14 residues. Germline trimming cut 5 bases from V and 4 bases from J; bases unmatched to any gene: 4. CDR1 is DFQATT and CDR2 is SNEGSKA in the germline V gene (reference sequence).

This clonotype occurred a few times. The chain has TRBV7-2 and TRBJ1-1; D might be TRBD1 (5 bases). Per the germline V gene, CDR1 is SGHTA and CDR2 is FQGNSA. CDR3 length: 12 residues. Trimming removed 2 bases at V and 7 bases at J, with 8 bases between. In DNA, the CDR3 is TGTGCCAGCAGCTTAAGAGACAGTGAAGCTTTCTTT. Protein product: CASSLRDSEAFF.

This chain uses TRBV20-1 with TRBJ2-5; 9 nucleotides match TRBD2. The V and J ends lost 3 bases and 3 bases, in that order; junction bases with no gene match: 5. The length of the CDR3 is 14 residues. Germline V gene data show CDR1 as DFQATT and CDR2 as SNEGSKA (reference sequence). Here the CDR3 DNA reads TGCAGTGCTAGGGGCGGGGGGGGGAAAGAGACCCAGTACTTC. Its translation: CSARGGGGKETQYF.

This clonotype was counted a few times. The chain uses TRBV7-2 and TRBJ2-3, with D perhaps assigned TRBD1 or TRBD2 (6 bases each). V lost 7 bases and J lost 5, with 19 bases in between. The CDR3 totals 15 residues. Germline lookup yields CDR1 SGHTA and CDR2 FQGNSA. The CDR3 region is CASTLGGHLGDTQYF. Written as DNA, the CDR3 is TGTGCCAGCACCCTTGGGGGGCACTTAGGAGATACGCAGTATTTT.

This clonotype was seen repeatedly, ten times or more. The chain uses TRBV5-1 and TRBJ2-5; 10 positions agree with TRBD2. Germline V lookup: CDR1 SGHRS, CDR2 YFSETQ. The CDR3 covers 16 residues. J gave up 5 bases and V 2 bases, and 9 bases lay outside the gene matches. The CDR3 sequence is CASSFSLAGVGETQYF. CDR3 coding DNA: TGCGCCAGCAGCTTTTCCCTAGCGGGAGTTGGGGAGACCCAGTACTTC.

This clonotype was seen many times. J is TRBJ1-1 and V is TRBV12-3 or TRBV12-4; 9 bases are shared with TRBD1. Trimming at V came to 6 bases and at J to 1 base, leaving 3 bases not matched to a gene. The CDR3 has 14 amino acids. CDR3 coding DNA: TGTGCCAGCAGCCGGACAGGGGCGAACACTGAAGCTTTCTTT. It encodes CASSRTGANTEAFF.

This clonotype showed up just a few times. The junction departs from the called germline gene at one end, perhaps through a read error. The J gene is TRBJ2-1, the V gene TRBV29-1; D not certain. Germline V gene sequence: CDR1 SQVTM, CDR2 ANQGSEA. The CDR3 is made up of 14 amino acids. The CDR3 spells CSVLGERSSNGQFF. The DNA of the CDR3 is TGCAGCGTTCTTGGGGAACGTTCCTCCAATGGGCAGTTCTTC.

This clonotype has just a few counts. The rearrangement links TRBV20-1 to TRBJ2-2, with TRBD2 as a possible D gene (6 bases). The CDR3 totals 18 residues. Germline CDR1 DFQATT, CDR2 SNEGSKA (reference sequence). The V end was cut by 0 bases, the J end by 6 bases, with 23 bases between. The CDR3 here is CSARDPWGRSASSGELFF. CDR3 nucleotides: TGCAGTGCTAGAGATCCTTGGGGGAGGTCAGCTAGTTCCGGGGAGCTGTTTTTT.

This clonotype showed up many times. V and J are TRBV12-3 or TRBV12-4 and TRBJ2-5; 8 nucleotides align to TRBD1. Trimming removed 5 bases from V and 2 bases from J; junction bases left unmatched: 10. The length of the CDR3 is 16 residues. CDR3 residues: CASSPTGQGYQETQYF. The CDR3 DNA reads TGTGCCAGCAGTCCCACAGGACAGGGATATCAAGAGACCCAGTACTTC.

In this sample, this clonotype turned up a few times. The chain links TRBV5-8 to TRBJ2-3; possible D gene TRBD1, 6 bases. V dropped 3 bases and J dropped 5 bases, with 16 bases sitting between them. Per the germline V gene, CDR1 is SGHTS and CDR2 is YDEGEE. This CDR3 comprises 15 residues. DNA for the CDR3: TGTGCCAGCAGCTGGGCAGGGGCTGGGGGAGATACGCAGTATTTT. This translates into CASSWAGAGGDTQYF.

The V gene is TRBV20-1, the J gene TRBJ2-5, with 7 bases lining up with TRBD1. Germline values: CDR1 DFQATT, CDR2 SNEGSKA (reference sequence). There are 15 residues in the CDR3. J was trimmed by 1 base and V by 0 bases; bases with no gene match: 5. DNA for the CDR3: TGCAGTGCTAGAGATCCTACAGGGGCCCAAGAGACCCAGTACTTC. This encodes CSARDPTGAQETQYF.

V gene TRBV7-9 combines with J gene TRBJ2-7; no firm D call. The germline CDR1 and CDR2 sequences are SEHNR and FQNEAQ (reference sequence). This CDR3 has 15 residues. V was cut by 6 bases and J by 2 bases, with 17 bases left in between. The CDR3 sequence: CASSMGAGVTYEQYF. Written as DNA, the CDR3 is TGTGCCAGCAGTATGGGTGCTGGTGTGACCTACGAGCAGTACTTC.

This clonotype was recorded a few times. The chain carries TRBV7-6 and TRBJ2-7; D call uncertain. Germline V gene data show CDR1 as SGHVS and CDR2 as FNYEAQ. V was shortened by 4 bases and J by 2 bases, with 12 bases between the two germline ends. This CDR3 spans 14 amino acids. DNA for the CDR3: TGTGCCAGCAGCTCCGGAGCCGAAACCTACGAGCAGTACTTC. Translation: CASSSGAETYEQYF.

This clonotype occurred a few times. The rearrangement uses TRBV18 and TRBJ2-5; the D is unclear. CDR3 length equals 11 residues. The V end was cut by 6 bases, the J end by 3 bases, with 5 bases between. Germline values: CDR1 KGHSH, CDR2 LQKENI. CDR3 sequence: CASSKEETQYF. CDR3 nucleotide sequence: TGTGCCAGCTCGAAAGAAGAGACCCAGTACTTC.